The clone carrying this T cell receptor (beta chain) came up many times. A read error may produce the germline difference seen at one junction end. These data are taken from a study of read filtering for tumor transcriptome and immune sequencing. There are 15 residues in the CDR3. The library was built from roughly 400 ng RNA with molecular barcoded adaptors for alpha/delta and beta/gamma chains. TCRdb redid the calling of the reads with MiXCR, one entry per CDR3 protein. The sample has roughly 35,000 distinct CDR3 sequences; 12% to 15% are singletons. The chain has TRBV12-3 or TRBV12-4 and TRBJ2-2; TRBD2 matches 10 bases. This TCR was sampled from a donor over 35 with multiple myeloma. The sequenced sample consisted of a population of CD138-negative cells sorted from bone marrow. In DNA form, the CDR3 reads TGTGCCAGCAGTATAGCGGGAGGTGCCCCCGGGGAGCTGTTTTTT. It codes for CASSIAGGAPGELFF.